One T cell receptor (beta chain) is described in this entry. The clone's antigen remains unknown. No much larger clonotype is one base removed from it; base qualities were not supplied. Library prep was done by the immunoSEQ multiplex PCR assay. The multiplex PCR relied on a mix of 60 forward primers for TCR Vbeta segments and 13 reverse primers for TCR Jbeta segments. Amplification of the CDR3 region of rearranged TCR beta genes was performed with a multiplex PCR assay on genomic DNA. On the Illumina HiSeq System, the amplified TCR beta libraries were sequenced as 87-base-pair reads. The authors' pipeline ran thus. In a later analysis, some 80 million unique TCR beta chains were counted across the 650 to 700 repertoires, and around 10 million of these chains were shared by at least two donors. A nearest-neighbor algorithm error-corrected the raw reads and collapsed the reads into unique sequences, merging closely related sequences to remove PCR and sequencing errors. CDR3 sequences were aligned to IMGT reference sequences to assign V, D and J gene segments. Each retained sequence needed at least a six-nucleotide match to both a V gene segment and a J gene segment. A rearrangement was called productive if the CDR3 had no stop codons and remained in frame with V and J, and every other rearrangement was called non-productive. Following IMGT convention, CDR3 was defined as the stretch from the second conserved V-encoded cysteine up to the conserved J-encoded phenylalanine. In an earlier analysis of around 540 of the donors, sequences lacking an unambiguous match to a single V gene segment were excluded. An earlier analysis of some 610 of the donors called V segments functional above 56.7% productive rearrangements and segregating when the between-donor standard deviation exceeded 5%. A statistical classification framework was built for diagnosing cytomegalovirus status from the catalog of TCR beta chain sequences. V and J gene assignment, in a later analysis, came from comparing TCR nucleotide sequences with IMGT/GENE-DB human TR gene sequences. Using the TCRdist pipeline, a later analysis assigned CDR3 sequences along with most-parsimonious VDJ recombination scenarios. In a later analysis, every TCR beta chain was defined by the combination of its CDR3 amino acid sequence and its V-gene family, and reads without a unique V-gene family were dropped. A later analysis removed several hundred highly shared, low-generation-probability nucleotide sequences to deal with suspected cross-contamination and a sequencing artifact. In a later analysis, a clonal expansion index was calculated for each public chain from normalized within-repertoire ranks of inferred template counts. In a later analysis, generation probabilities were computed with a VDJ recombination model fitted to out-of-frame rearrangements, and the resulting probabilities were checked against IGoR. A later analysis scored TCR-TCR, TCR-HLA and TCR-CMV co-occurrence with hypergeometric tests, applying a repertoire-size bias correction to TCR pairs. To estimate false discovery rates, a later analysis permuted the HLA or CMV assignments 20 times. In a later analysis, co-occurring TCRs were grouped with DBSCAN, and TCRdist sequence similarity was added when clustering was performed within HLA-allele-positive subsets. For co-occurrence clustering, repertoires with fewer than 30,000 or more than 120,000 public chains were excluded, along with about five repertoires with anomalous nucleotide sharing. As stored in TCRdb, this immuneACCESS dataset retains in-frame rearrangements with V and J assigned. A fraction of the clones does not appear; measured against another copy, unresolved V genes explain less than half of the discrepancy, and the remainder lacks a known reason. V, J and clone size are taken as reported in that table, and D and trimming were inferred from the DNA itself. This sample has approximately 120,000 clones in its table, and about 80% of those were observed once. 7% to 9% of the sample is taken by the ten largest.

The data were taken from a study of cytomegalovirus exposure and HLA in healthy donors (dated by TCRdb to 2017 to 2019). Background on the whole study: An earlier analysis of 587 of the donors reported under 300 Gb of sequence data and some 110 million unique TCR beta sequences obtained from some 200 million T cells. An earlier analysis of about 600 of the donors used high-throughput TCR beta sequencing to judge whether each TCR beta V gene segment behaved as functional or pseudogenic. A later genetic analysis used genome-wide SNP genotypes for about 60% of the roughly 700 donors, treating that subset as a discovery cohort. HLA typing covered class I and class II loci at four-digit resolution. The T cell repertoires of 666 subjects were profiled by immunosequencing and related to cytomegalovirus serostatus. The later analysis used no new phenotypic data to find candidate immune exposures, relying instead on TCR beta sequences and their occurrence across donors. Along with the roughly 700-subject first cohort, a separate validation cohort of over 90 different subjects was used. Every discovery cohort repertoire had been produced on one sequencing platform. The genetic ancestry cluster associated with self-reported Caucasian donors included about four fifths of the 300 to 450 genotyped donors. The number of donors typed differed by locus, with 629-630 for A, B, C, DRB1 and DQB1, around 560 for DQA1, approximately 570 for DPA1, and 400 to 490 for DPB1. Across roughly 420 genotyped donors of the cohort, an average of approximately 240,000 unique TCR beta nucleotide sequences per donor were sequenced, and approximately 17% of those sequences were non-productive. To predict cytomegalovirus infection status, the study brought together high-throughput TCR immunosequencing, statistical association of individual TCRs with disease status, and machine learning. The study aimed to test whether signatures of past pathogen exposure could be identified by cataloging public T cell receptors. Four to six DR-DQ haplotypes were handled as single units for association and clustering, since linkage in the cohort was strong. Alongside the repertoire data, information on donor age, sex, ethnicity and CMV serostatus was compiled. An early release covering roughly 640 HLA-typed donors comprised about 310 gigabases of sequencing data and about 90 million unique TCR sequences. A later analysis re-examined previously published TCR beta repertoires from more than 600 donors and added high-resolution HLA genotyping to investigate patterns of TCR occurrence. Overall study outcomes, separate from this receptor: A cluster of highly shared sequence variants was judged likely to represent a technical artifact of the sequencing pipeline. Because counts were too low, around 18 rarely observed V segments, including chromosome 9 orphons, were left out of the earlier analysis of 587 of the donors. Assigning TCR associations to individual alleles was difficult when HLA alleles, especially DR and DQ, strongly co-occurred. Sequencing depth was assumed to be roughly uniform across donors in the presence/absence analyses, though that assumption may not hold. Most CMV-associated TCR beta chains appeared to be HLA-restricted in a later analysis, and the HLA associations seemed to be driven largely by CMV exposure. A later analysis found that HLA-associated TCR beta chains were more clonally expanded and had lower generation probabilities than equally common non-associated chains. An association between a missense DCLRE1C variant and V-gene and J-gene trimming of TCR beta chains was found in a later genetic analysis and replicated in an independent cohort. The cohort was sequenced for TCR beta chains only, and without alpha or paired-chain data the features that could be detected were limited. It was suggested by the authors that the approach could potentially be generalized to other disease states and immunological phenotypes. The study listed 164 TCR beta chains as associated with cytomegalovirus. According to a later genetic analysis, donors in an Asian-associated ancestry cluster had fewer N-insertions in productive TCRs than the roughly 700-donor mean. An earlier analysis of some 590 of the donors showed that most TCR beta V segments appeared in productive rearrangements either about 90% or about 30% of the time, which broadly matched IMGT annotations. In both the original and validation cohorts, the classifier was reported to diagnose cytomegalovirus status with high specificity and sensitivity. Because some donors lacked HLA typing at each locus, the association tests relied only on the typed subset. Some IMGT-functional V segments, including TRBV6-2 and TRBV6-3, could not be distinguished by the 87-base-pair reads and were therefore excluded. A further reported finding was that TCR beta sequences accurately predicted the HLA-A and HLA-B alleles for most subjects in the first cohort. According to a later analysis, TCR association rates differed among HLA loci, with DRB1 alleles showing the most associated TCRs and HLA-C alleles showing the fewest. A few of the identified cytomegalovirus-associated TCR beta chains were confirmed in vitro to be specific for cytomegalovirus antigens. Immune exposure information for the cohort was limited to CMV serostatus. At a false discovery rate of 0.05, a later analysis linked around 15,000 TCR beta sequences to specific HLA alleles. According to a later analysis, parvovirus B19, influenza, CMV and Epstein-Barr virus appeared linked to several top co-occurrence clusters. Across donors, most TCR sequences were observed very rarely, whereas some public TCRs were present in many individuals. Correlated functional status among segregating V segments might reflect linkage disequilibrium, but an unknown experimental factor could not be ruled out.

The cohort comprised some 680 healthy bone marrow donors. At the time of sampling, all cohort members were nominally healthy, though unrecorded immune exposures were likely present. The donor was CMV seropositive and belonged to the group of around 300 seropositive cohort members. Each donor provided a peripheral blood sample, and peripheral blood mononuclear cells were used for TCR beta sequencing. The Qiagen DNeasy Blood Extraction Kit was used to extract genomic DNA from the blood cell samples. From the cysteine up to the phenylalanine, the CDR3 has a length of 12 residues. Only the CDR3 DNA is retained, 36 bases long and in frame from the first base. Trimming removed 4 bases from V and 5 bases from J, leaving 8 bases between the germline ends. Via the germline V gene, CDR1 is SGDLS and CDR2 YYNGEE.

The sample consisted of PBMCs. The chain couples TRBV9 to TRBJ2-3; the D gene remains uncertain. This receptor was taken from a woman in her forties or fifties in good health and CMV-seropositive. CDR3 loop: CASSSRIDTQYF. The bases read TGTGCCAGCAGCTCGCGAATAGATACGCAGTATTTT.